This T cell receptor (beta chain) was sequenced in a study of blood T cells in healthy people across ages. Overall study results and limits: Age showed a roughly linear inverse relationship with TCR beta diversity per million T cells.

A sample-barcoded 5' primer and a J-beta primer mix were used in a second PCR of about 6 to 12 cycles. Tags on each cDNA molecule came from a template-switch adaptor with 12 random nucleotides. One entry per CDR3 protein results from TCRdb running MiXCR on the 5' RACE reads. The repertoire holds some 1.6 million distinct CDR3 sequences, about 35% seen once, with roughly 10% in the top ten. The sample holds a few counts of this clonotype. Its antigen is still unknown. The CDR3 sequence is 20 residues long. V lost 2 bases and J lost 0; bases outside the gene matches: 14. Each of the donors had 8 to 10 milliliters of peripheral blood drawn into EDTA-treated Vacutainer tubes. The amount of total RNA extracted per sample was at least 5.5 micrograms.

The receptor's source is a woman in her thirties in good health. The sample comprised blood. This chain links TRBV23-1 with TRBJ2-4; TRBD1 agrees at 9 bases. TRBV23-1 has ORF status, its function being uncertain. CDR3 amino acids: CASSQGCRDRALLAKNIQYF. As DNA, the CDR3 is TGCGCCAGCAGTCAAGGGTGCCGGGACAGGGCGCTATTAGCCAAAAACATTCAGTACTTC.